The following is a T cell receptor (beta chain) sequence with its context. The data were produced by immunoSEQ multiplex PCR, yet TCRdb's version contains in-frame clones alone and is incomplete. Among about 9,800 clones listed, approximately 59% were seen once. The sample belongs to a study of neoadjuvant anti-PD-1 for oral cavity cancer. Trimming removed 3 bases from V and 2 bases from J; junction bases left unmatched: 5. The CDR3 extends over 16 amino acids. The germline gives CDR1 SGHRS, CDR2 YFSETQ. Regarding time point: after neoadjuvant nivolumab, at surgical resection. This TCR was recovered from a person aged 40-85 years with oral cavity squamous cell carcinoma. The starting material was PBMCs, obtained after nivolumab (anti-PD-1) treatment. V usage is TRBV5-1 and J usage is TRBJ2-5; TRBD2 matches 12 bases. CDR3 amino acids: CASSSRLAGEQETQYF. In nucleotides, the CDR3 is TGCGCCAGCAGCTCCCGACTAGCGGGGGAGCAAGAGACCCAGTACTTC.